Listed below are T cell receptor beta chains from one sample, sequenced in a study of blood T cells in healthy people across ages. TCRdb re-called the 5' RACE reads with MiXCR, one entry per CDR3 protein. The profile shows hundreds of thousands of distinct CDR3 sequences, 24% of them singletons. These same records also appear under a second study, on T cells of mothers and their children.

Sequenced material: blood. All receptors come from a boy aged 10-17 years in good health. Both conserved end residues are part of each CDR3. The D gene is left open where the match is weak. Only part of the rows carry a size: once, few, many, or a class if the clone is expanded.

V gene: TRBV5-1
clone size: NA
J gene: TRBJ2-5
D gene: TRBD1
CDR3 protein: CASSPGDSETQYF

V gene: TRBV29-1
clone size: few
J gene: TRBJ2-5
D gene: TRBD1
CDR3 protein: CSVEGDRVGETQYF

V gene: TRBV5-5
clone size: NA
J gene: TRBJ2-7
D gene: NA
CDR3 protein: CASSEGVADTYEQYF

V gene: TRBV29-1
clone size: NA
J gene: TRBJ2-3
D gene: NA
CDR3 protein: CSTVRGDTQYF

V gene: TRBV9
clone size: NA
J gene: TRBJ2-1
D gene: NA
CDR3 protein: CASSVAGSAPYNEQFF

V gene: TRBV6-5
clone size: few
J gene: TRBJ2-3
D gene: NA
CDR3 protein: CASSYLFTDTQYF

V gene: TRBV27
clone size: many
J gene: TRBJ2-6
D gene: NA
CDR3 protein: CASSLTGANVLTF

V gene: TRBV5-1
clone size: few
J gene: TRBJ2-7
D gene: TRBD1
CDR3 protein: CASSSLGQRDAEQYF

V gene: TRBV4-3
clone size: few
J gene: TRBJ2-5
D gene: TRBD2
CDR3 protein: CASSQDTSGGLQETQYF

V gene: TRBV20-1
clone size: once
J gene: TRBJ2-1
D gene: TRBD2
CDR3 protein: CSAREFLGSGRRDEQFF

V gene: TRBV5-1
clone size: NA
J gene: TRBJ2-7
D gene: NA
CDR3 protein: CASSLSRVGYEQYF

V gene: TRBV28
clone size: few
J gene: TRBJ2-7
D gene: TRBD1
CDR3 protein: CASSSSGTGPAEQYF

V gene: TRBV7-8
clone size: NA
J gene: TRBJ2-5
D gene: TRBD2
CDR3 protein: CASSLASRGLAGGFIQTQYF

V gene: TRBV6-1
clone size: many
J gene: TRBJ2-2
D gene: TRBD2
CDR3 protein: CASSFGTRVGELFF

V gene: TRBV2
clone size: many
J gene: TRBJ2-2
D gene: NA
CDR3 protein: CASTPLGTTGELFF

V gene: TRBV4-1
clone size: NA
J gene: NA
D gene: NA
CDR3 protein: CASSQVFWGFRETQYF

V gene: TRBV4-2
clone size: few
J gene: TRBJ2-7
D gene: TRBD2
CDR3 protein: CASSQALAGVYEQYF

V gene: TRBV9
clone size: once
J gene: TRBJ1-1
D gene: NA
CDR3 protein: CASSHLQGTIWNTEAFF

V gene: TRBV6-1
clone size: NA
J gene: TRBJ2-7
D gene: TRBD2
CDR3 protein: CASSNSGSHYEQYF

V gene: TRBV28
clone size: NA
J gene: TRBJ1-5
D gene: NA
CDR3 protein: CASGGPPQHF

V gene: TRBV5-5
clone size: few
J gene: TRBJ1-3
D gene: NA
CDR3 protein: CASSFRYTGSSGNTIYF

V gene: TRBV29-1
clone size: many
J gene: TRBJ2-1
D gene: NA
CDR3 protein: CSGYRGTYNEQFF

V gene: TRBV7-9
clone size: NA
J gene: TRBJ2-1
D gene: NA
CDR3 protein: CASSYPHWVGDYNEQFF

V gene: TRBV27
clone size: few
J gene: TRBJ2-7
D gene: NA
CDR3 protein: CASSLSRVLYEQYF